A single sample is the source of the 27 T cell receptor beta chains below, sequenced in a study of T cell responses to AZD1222 COVID-19 vaccine. The table came from immunoSEQ multiplex PCR; TCRdb's copy has only in-frame clones and leaves some out. The sample includes about 100,000 clones, about 86% of them seen just once. The input for sequencing was peripheral blood, taken on day 0 of AZD1222 vaccination. The receptors originated from an adult in good health.

The V gene is TRBV2, the J gene TRBJ2-7; 8 bases are shared with TRBD1. The germline V gene encodes CDR1 SNHLY and CDR2 FYNNEI. V was clipped by 4 bases and J by 7 bases; unmatched bases: 9. CDR3 length equals 14 residues. The CDR3 DNA is TGTGCCAGCAGTGTGCAGGGGGCTACTGGAGAGCAGTACTTC. This gives the protein CASSVQGATGEQYF. Based on the CDR3 plus reference TRBV2 and TRBJ2-7, the full variable domain is EPEVTQTPSHQVTQMGQEVILRCVPISNHLYFYWYRQILGQKVEFLVSFYNNEISEKSEIFDDQFSVERPDGSNFTLKIRSTKLEDSAMYFCASSVQGATGEQYFGPGTRLTVT.

The chain uses TRBV27 and TRBJ2-7; 9 bases match TRBD2. The CDR3 sequence is 16 residues long. The germline V gene has CDR1 MNHEY and CDR2 SMNVEV (reference sequence). V lost 2 bases to trimming and J lost 0 bases; unmatched junction nucleotides: 5. The CDR3 sequence is CASSLATSGPSYEQYF. The CDR3 nucleotides are TGTGCCAGCAGTTTAGCGACTAGCGGACCCTCCTACGAGCAGTACTTC.

The chain has TRBV6-5 and TRBJ1-1, with no clear D. V was trimmed by 6 bases and J by 7 bases, leaving 12 bases between them. Germline V CDR1 and CDR2: MNHEY, SVGAGI. This CDR3 region has 12 residues. The CDR3 DNA follows: TGTGCCAGCAGGAGCGACGGTATTGAAGCTTTCTTT. It yields the protein CASRSDGIEAFF.

This chain links TRBV4-3 with TRBJ2-6; D is ambiguous. The germline gives CDR1 LGHNA, CDR2 YSLEER. V lost 1 base, J lost 0 bases, and 10 bases lay in between. The CDR3 runs 17 residues. CDR3 region: CASSQVASTSGANVLTF. The CDR3 DNA is TGCGCCAGCAGCCAAGTAGCCTCCACCTCTGGGGCCAACGTCCTGACTTTC.

This chain uses TRBV7-9 with TRBJ2-5; 7 bases map to TRBD1. The ends lost 1 base at V and 4 bases at J; junction bases unmatched: 6. The germline gives CDR1 SEHNR, CDR2 FQNEAQ (reference sequence). This CDR3 is 15 amino acids long. The CDR3 sequence: CASSLGVGGRETQYF. The CDR3 DNA reads as TGTGCCAGCAGCTTAGGAGTAGGGGGCCGAGAGACCCAGTACTTC.

The count of this clone is one. The DNA for the CDR3 is TGTGCCAGCTCACCGCCCGGGACAGCATACACCTACGAGCAGTACTTC. Translation: CASSPPGTAYTYEQYF. The genes are TRBV18 and TRBJ2-7, with 7 bases that match TRBD1. Germline loops: CDR1 KGHSH, CDR2 LQKENI. The ends lost 3 bases at V and 2 bases at J; junction bases unmatched: 10. This CDR3 comprises 16 residues.

This chain joins TRBV2 and TRBJ2-1; D may match TRBD1 or TRBD2 (6 bases each). V was shortened by 0 bases and J by 3 bases, with 15 bases between the two germline ends. Germline loops: CDR1 SNHLY, CDR2 FYNNEI. This CDR3 has 17 amino acids. CDR3 region: CASSEALLGGRYNEQFF. The CDR3 DNA reads TGTGCCAGCAGTGAAGCGCTTCTGGGGGGCCGCTACAATGAGCAGTTCTTC.

The chain uses TRBV6-5 and TRBJ2-2; TRBD2 matches 13 bases. The CDR3 extends over 14 amino acids. Trimming at V came to 7 bases and at J to 7 bases, leaving 3 bases not matched to a gene. The germline V gene encodes CDR1 MNHEY and CDR2 SVGAGI. The CDR3 region is CASTTSGGVGELFF. CDR3 sequence (DNA): TGTGCCAGCACTACTAGCGGGGGGGTCGGGGAGCTGTTTTTT.

J is TRBJ2-2 and V is TRBV5-4; D not certain. Germline lookup yields CDR1 SGHNT and CDR2 YYREEE (reference sequence). CDR3 length equals 12 residues. Between the trimmed V and J ends, which lost 3 bases and 3 bases, there was a span of 3 bases. CDR3 nucleotide sequence: TGTGCCAGCAGCTCCCACACCGGGGAGCTGTTTTTT. Its translation: CASSSHTGELFF. Complete variable domain (other parts from reference TRBV5-4 and TRBJ2-2): ETGVTQSPTHLIKTRGQQVTLRCSSQSGHNTVSWYQQALGQGPQFIFQYYREEENGRGNFPPRFSGLQFPNYSSELNVNALELDDSALYLCASSSHTGELFFGEGSRLTVL.

Only one count was recorded for this clone. V is TRBV9 and J is TRBJ2-7, with a possible D match to TRBD1 (6 bases). Trimming shortened V by 2 bases and J by 7 bases, and 19 bases separated the two germline ends. The CDR3 contains 15 residues. Germline assignment: CDR1 SGDLS and CDR2 YYNGEE. For the CDR3, the DNA is TGTGCCAGCAGCGTCTCGCCCTCAGGGGCAGGAGAGCAGTACTTC. It codes for CASSVSPSGAGEQYF. Full variable domain (outside the CDR3, taken from reference TRBV9 and TRBJ2-7): DSGVTQTPKHLITATGQRVTLRCSPRSGDLSVYWYQQSLDQGLQFLIQYYNGEERAKGNILERFSAQQFPDLHSELNLSSLELGDSALYFCASSVSPSGAGEQYFGPGTRLTVT.

V usage is TRBV12-3 or TRBV12-4 and J usage is TRBJ1-2; 7 nucleotides match TRBD1. The CDR3 runs 13 residues. The junction had 2 bases not matched to a gene; V was cut back by 7 bases and J by 0 bases. The CDR3 reads CASTTGANYGYTF. The CDR3 DNA reads TGTGCCAGCACCACAGGGGCTAACTATGGCTACACCTTC.

The chain links TRBV19 to TRBJ2-7, with 11 nucleotides matching TRBD1. The CDR3 has 13 residues. V shed 10 bases and J 11 bases; nucleotides not matched to a gene: 13. Germline V gives CDR1 LNHDA, CDR2 SQIVND (reference sequence). The CDR3 is CATAVGQGGQEYF. As DNA, the CDR3 is TGTGCCACCGCCGTGGGACAGGGGGGACAGGAGTACTTC.

The chain has TRBV5-4 and TRBJ2-3, with a possible D match to TRBD2 (7 bases). CDR1 and CDR2 (germline): SGHNT, YYREEE (reference sequence). The CDR3 contains 16 residues. V was pared by 0 bases and J by 0 bases, with 11 bases between. For the CDR3, the DNA is TGTGCCAGCAGCTTGGTAGGGGGGGGTAGCACAGATACGCAGTATTTT. Its protein product is CASSLVGGGSTDTQYF.

In its sample, this clone was seen a few times. The rearrangement uses TRBV5-4 and TRBJ1-4, with 7 bases lining up with TRBD1. Per the germline V gene, CDR1 is SGHNT and CDR2 is YYREEE (reference sequence). The J segment lost 5 bases and the V segment lost 2 bases, leaving 6 bases of the junction unmatched. The CDR3 is 15 residues long. DNA for the CDR3: TGTGCCAGCAGCTTTGTAGGGGGCGCGAATGAAAAACTGTTTTTT. It codes for CASSFVGGANEKLFF.

The chain joins TRBV6-2 or TRBV6-3 to TRBJ1-2; D is ambiguous. This CDR3 region has 14 residues. The V gene's germline CDR1 is MNHEY and CDR2 SVGEGT. Trimming removed 2 bases at V and 0 bases at J, with 7 bases between. CDR3 amino acids: CASSYPGANYGYTF. Written as DNA, the CDR3 is TGTGCCAGCAGTTACCCCGGGGCTAACTATGGCTACACCTTC.

The rearrangement joins TRBV18 to TRBJ1-5; TRBD1 is a possible D gene (5 bases). V was shortened by 1 base and J by 0 bases, with 7 bases between the two germline ends. The CDR3 runs to 15 residues. CDR1 and CDR2 (germline): KGHSH, LQKENI. The CDR3 protein is CASSPRGDSNQPQHF. CDR3 coding DNA: TGTGCCAGCTCACCACGGGGGGATAGCAATCAGCCCCAGCATTTT.

Of note for this clone: The sample holds other DNA sequences that translate to the same CDR3. The V gene is TRBV7-2, the J gene TRBJ2-1, with 12 bases identical to TRBD2. CDR1 is SGHTA, CDR2 FQGNSA, per germline. This CDR3 is 16 amino acids long. V trimming: 4 bases; J trimming: 4 bases; junction bases outside the gene matches: 5. The CDR3 coding sequence is TGTGCCAGCAGCTCTACTAGCGGGGGGCCGTACAATGAGCAGTTCTTC. Translated, it gives CASSSTSGGPYNEQFF.

This clone was seen a few times. The chain couples TRBV30 to TRBJ2-7, with a tentative D call TRBD1 (5 bases). The CDR3 length is 13 residues. Between the trimmed V and J ends, which lost 3 bases and 3 bases, there was a span of 12 bases. CDR1 is GTSNPN, CDR2 SVGIG, per germline (reference sequence). The CDR3 nucleotides read TGTGCCTGGAGCCCAGGGCCCATCTACGAGCAGTACTTC. Protein: CAWSPGPIYEQYF.

V and J are TRBV27 and TRBJ1-1, with 7 bases lining up with TRBD1. The germline V gene encodes CDR1 MNHEY and CDR2 SMNVEV (reference sequence). V trimming: 6 bases; J trimming: 0 bases; junction bases outside the gene matches: 10. The CDR3 length is 16 residues. The CDR3 spells CASSRGGTAMNTEAFF. CDR3 sequence (DNA): TGTGCCAGCAGCAGGGGGGGGACAGCCATGAACACTGAAGCTTTCTTT.

The genes are TRBV29-1 and TRBJ2-7; TRBD1 aligns across 9 bases. The V gene's germline CDR1 is SQVTM and CDR2 ANQGSEA. The CDR3 consists of 16 residues. V shed 5 bases, J shed 3 bases, and the junction held 14 bases outside the gene matches. The DNA of the CDR3 is TGCAGCGTTTATGGGCGGGGACAGGGAGTCCACTACGAGCAGTACTTC. Translation gives CSVYGRGQGVHYEQYF.

For the CDR3, the DNA is TGTGCCACCAGCAGAGGGGCCGAATATGGCTACACCTTC. Its protein product is CATSRGAEYGYTF. This chain uses TRBV15 with TRBJ1-2; D remains unclear. The CDR3 sequence is 13 residues long. Germline CDR1 is LNHNV and CDR2 is YYDKDF (reference sequence). V gave up 1 base and J gave up 5 bases, with 8 bases separating them.

The chain couples TRBV29-1 to TRBJ2-3; D gene ambiguous. Per the germline V gene, CDR1 is SQVTM and CDR2 is ANQGSEA. V gave up 1 base and J gave up 4 bases, with 9 bases separating them. This CDR3 region has 13 residues. CDR3 protein: CSVEVSGADTQYF. The CDR3 DNA sequence: TGCAGCGTTGAAGTGTCTGGGGCAGATACGCAGTATTTT.

This chain uses TRBV3-1 (or the pseudogene TRBV3-2) with TRBJ2-1; 8 nucleotides match TRBD1. J gave up 1 base and V 5 bases, and 7 bases lay outside the gene matches. The CDR3 sequence is 16 residues long. In germline, CDR1 is LGHDT, CDR2 YNNKEL (reference sequence). DNA for the CDR3: TGTGCCAGCAGCTCGGACCGACAGGGGTCCTACAATGAGCAGTTCTTC. It encodes CASSSDRQGSYNEQFF.

The chain uses TRBV5-1 and TRBJ1-1; no reliable D call. The length of the CDR3 is 13 residues. V lost 5 bases to trimming and J lost 5 bases, with 13 bases between them. Germline CDR1 is SGHRS and CDR2 is YFSETQ. This chain's CDR3 is CASRRATGTEAFF. As DNA, the CDR3 is TGCGCCAGCAGGAGGGCCACGGGGACTGAAGCTTTCTTT. The full variable domain, completed using reference TRBV5-1 and TRBJ1-1, is KAGVTQTPRYLIKTRGQQVTLSCSPISGHRSVSWYQQTPGQGLQFLFEYFSETQRNKGNFPGRFSGRQFSNSRSEMNVSTLELGDSALYLCASRRATGTEAFFGQGTRLTVV.

The J gene is TRBJ1-2, the V gene TRBV5-4; weak D call: TRBD1 (6 bases). Germline V gives CDR1 SGHNT, CDR2 YYREEE (reference sequence). V was trimmed by 0 bases and J by 4 bases, leaving 7 bases between them. The CDR3 is made up of 13 amino acids. Here the CDR3 reads CASSLDRVYGYTF. CDR3 DNA: TGTGCCAGCAGCTTGGACAGGGTCTATGGCTACACCTTC.

V and J are TRBV15 and TRBJ2-5; tentative D call: TRBD1 (8 bases). This CDR3 region has 15 residues. V dropped 3 bases and J dropped 2 bases, with 13 bases sitting between them. CDR1 is LNHNV, CDR2 YYDKDF, per germline (reference sequence). DNA of the CDR3: TGTGCCACCAGCAGTACAGGGGGGGGACAAGAGACCCAGTACTTC. Encoded protein: CATSSTGGGQETQYF.

This chain joins TRBV24-1 and TRBJ2-3, with TRBD1 identical over 7 bases. CDR1 and CDR2 (germline): KGHDR, SFDVKD. There are 16 residues in the CDR3. The trim removed 4 bases at V and 5 bases at J, leaving 11 bases unmatched. CDR3 in DNA: TGTGCCACCAGTGACCGTAACAGGGGTTGGCTAGATACGCAGTATTTT. It codes for CATSDRNRGWLDTQYF.